This T cell receptor beta chain appears in the sequencing data of a study of beta chain features in type 1 diabetes. General study findings and limits: The question of HLA type influencing TCRB rearrangement was one that remained unresolved here.

The whole isolated RNA underwent reverse transcription, so sequencing captured expressed TCRB transcripts. Some clones are missing from TCRdb's copy, which holds only in-frame ones; the method was immunoSEQ multiplex PCR. Altogether some 150,000 clones are present, around 10% being singletons, with the ten largest covering roughly 1.9%. CDR1 SGHTA and CDR2 FQGNSA come from the germline V gene. Deletions cut 3 bases from V and 3 bases from J, with 8 bases between. The CDR3 runs 13 residues. Regarding this clone: What it recognizes is unknown.

Sequencing was done on a sample of central memory CD4+ T cells from blood. The chain links TRBV7-2 to TRBJ1-2; D ambiguous. The receptor was derived from a man aged 18-30 years in good health. The CDR3 sequence: CASSFGSDYGYTF. The CDR3 DNA reads as TGTGCCAGCAGCTTTGGGAGTGACTATGGCTACACCTTC.